This entry concerns a single T cell receptor (beta chain). This entry comes from a study of T cell changes during pregnancy in multiple sclerosis. The ends lost 5 bases at V and 4 bases at J; junction bases unmatched: 4. This CDR3 spans 15 amino acids. Germline loops: CDR1 SEHNR, CDR2 FQNEAQ (reference sequence). Sequencing was performed with immunoSEQ multiplex PCR; in TCRdb, only in-frame clones are kept and a portion is missing. The sample holds about 73,000 clones, over 80% seen once. The sample in question was peripheral blood, obtained in the third trimester of pregnancy. The clonotype was recovered from a female donor in good health, enrolled as a control in a pregnancy study. The rearrangement joins TRBV7-9 to TRBJ2-5, with 13 positions matching TRBD2. CDR3 coding DNA: TGTGCCAGCAGCCCCGGACTAGCGGGAGTAGAGACCCAGTACTTC. This encodes CASSPGLAGVETQYF.